The 22 T cell receptor beta chains below come from one sample, sequenced in a study of shared clonotypes between healthy human individuals. Libraries were prepared by immunoSEQ multiplex PCR; TCRdb keeps only in-frame clonotypes and omits some of them. The sample has millions of clones; roughly 92% are singletons. Material for sequencing was naive CD4+ T cells sorted from blood. The subset is: CD45RA+ positively selected. The receptors originated from a man younger than 30 in good health.

This chain links TRBV5-1 with TRBJ2-3; D perhaps matches TRBD2 (6 bases). Germline assignment: CDR1 SGHRS and CDR2 YFSETQ. The CDR3 consists of 16 residues. V was trimmed by 5 bases and J by 2 bases, leaving 18 bases between them. This chain's CDR3 is CASSAGISLDTDTQYF. The CDR3 DNA reads as TGCGCCAGCAGTGCGGGAATCTCTCTGGACACAGATACGCAGTATTTT. Supplemented by reference TRBV5-1 and TRBJ2-3, the full variable domain reads KAGVTQTPRYLIKTRGQQVTLSCSPISGHRSVSWYQQTPGQGLQFLFEYFSETQRNKGNFPGRFSGRQFSNSRSEMNVSTLELGDSALYLCASSAGISLDTDTQYFGPGTRLTVL.

This clone came up once. V and J are TRBV19 and TRBJ2-5, with a tentative D call TRBD2 (6 bases). In germline, CDR1 is LNHDA, CDR2 SQIVND (reference sequence). The CDR3 contains 15 residues. Trimming took off 2 bases at V and 2 bases at J, with 12 bases between the two ends. The CDR3 DNA follows: TGTGCCAGTAGTATATCTCGGGGGAAGCAAGAGACCCAGTACTTC. Its translation: CASSISRGKQETQYF.

The chain recombines TRBV6-6 with TRBJ1-3; D is unclear. CDR3 length equals 16 residues. The V gene lost 4 bases and the J gene lost 0 bases, with 13 bases spanning the gap. The V gene's germline CDR1 is MNHNY and CDR2 SVGAGI (reference sequence). The CDR3 region has the DNA TGTGCCAGCAGTTCGCCCGGCACCCTCTCTGGAAACACCATATATTTT. Protein product: CASSSPGTLSGNTIYF.

The chain recombines TRBV30 with TRBJ1-5, with D possibly TRBD1 on 5 matching bases. The V and J ends lost 5 bases and 5 bases respectively, with 16 bases between them. The CDR3 spans 14 residues. CDR1 is GTSNPN and CDR2 is SVGIG in the germline V gene (reference sequence). The CDR3 region is CAWSKVQGDQPQHF. The CDR3 nucleotides read TGTGCCTGGTCGAAGGTTCAGGGAGATCAGCCCCAGCATTTT.

The V and J genes are TRBV27 and TRBJ2-7; D possibly uses TRBD1 or TRBD2 (5 bases each). Germline V lookup: CDR1 MNHEY, CDR2 SMNVEV (reference sequence). The CDR3 runs 15 residues. V lost 3 bases, J lost 2 bases, and 14 bases lay in between. CDR3 sequence: CASSFIRDGAYEQYF. The CDR3 bases are TGTGCCAGCAGTTTTATAAGGGACGGAGCCTACGAGCAGTACTTC.

The chain has TRBV6-5 and TRBJ2-7, with D perhaps TRBD1 (5 bases). The CDR3 spans 13 residues. V was trimmed by 4 bases and J by 2 bases, leaving 9 bases between them. Looked up from germline, CDR1 is MNHEY and CDR2 is SVGAGI. CDR3 in amino acids: CASSSRAPYEQYF. The DNA for the CDR3 is TGTGCCAGCAGTTCCAGGGCCCCCTACGAGCAGTACTTC.

This chain links TRBV5-1 with TRBJ2-5; unclear D gene. The germline gives CDR1 SGHRS, CDR2 YFSETQ. The V end was cut by 5 bases, the J end by 1 base, with 9 bases between. CDR3 size: 13 residues. For the CDR3, the DNA is TGCGCCAGCAGAGGCAGCCGCCAAGAGACCCAGTACTTC. It encodes CASRGSRQETQYF.

This clone is a singleton in its sample. V gene TRBV19 combines with J gene TRBJ1-5; 10 nucleotides match TRBD1. Per the germline V gene, CDR1 is LNHDA and CDR2 is SQIVND (reference sequence). Losses at the gene ends were 6 bases for V and 2 bases for J; bases not matched to a gene: 13. The CDR3 extends over 18 amino acids. CDR3 coding DNA: TGTGCCAGTAGAACGGGACAGGGGCCCTCAGGGGGCAATCAGCCCCAGCATTTT. It encodes CASRTGQGPSGGNQPQHF. Supplemented by reference TRBV19 and TRBJ1-5, the full variable domain reads DGGITQSPKYLFRKEGQNVTLSCEQNLNHDAMYWYRQDPGQGLRLIYYSQIVNDFQKGDIAEGYSVSREKKESFPLTVTSAQKNPTAFYLCASRTGQGPSGGNQPQHFGDGTRLSIL.

Concerning this clone: The sample holds other DNA sequences that translate to the same CDR3. V is TRBV6-5 and J is TRBJ1-3; TRBD1 is a possible D gene (5 bases). Germline assignment: CDR1 MNHEY and CDR2 SVGAGI. The CDR3 covers 15 residues. The V end was cut by 3 bases, the J end by 0 bases, with 9 bases between. CDR3 amino acids: CASSYRGNSGNTIYF. CDR3 DNA: TGTGCCAGCAGTTATAGGGGCAACTCTGGAAACACCATATATTTT.

The chain links TRBV25-1 to TRBJ1-2; 9 bases are shared with TRBD1. Trimming took 4 bases from V and 8 from J; bases not matched to a gene: 8. Germline CDR1 MGHDK, CDR2 SYGVNS. The CDR3 has 14 residues. CDR3 amino acids: CASSGGQGSRGYTF. The CDR3 DNA sequence: TGTGCCAGCAGTGGAGGACAGGGGAGCCGGGGCTACACCTTC.

The chain couples TRBV5-1 to TRBJ1-1; 10 nucleotides match TRBD1. Trimming at V came to 0 bases and at J to 4 bases, leaving 18 bases not matched to a gene. This CDR3 contains 20 residues. Germline assignment: CDR1 SGHRS and CDR2 YFSETQ. CDR3 DNA: TGCGCCAGCAGCTTGGGCAAAACCGGACAGGGGGTCTTGGGGATCACTGAAGCTTTCTTT. Translated, it gives CASSLGKTGQGVLGITEAFF.

The chain is built from TRBV5-6 and TRBJ1-1, with D uncertain. CDR1 and CDR2 from the germline V gene are SGHDT and YYEEEE. This CDR3 contains 13 residues. Trimming left V 1 base short and J 1 base short, with 5 bases between. In DNA, the CDR3 is TGTGCCAGCAGCTTGTTTCAGAACACTGAAGCTTTCTTT. Translation: CASSLFQNTEAFF.

The chain has TRBV28 and TRBJ1-4, with no clear D. V shed 5 bases and J shed 2 bases, with 12 bases lying between them. The CDR3 loop spans 15 amino acids. Germline values: CDR1 MDHEN, CDR2 SYDVKM. CDR3 amino acids: CASSPTWSTNEKLFF. The CDR3 DNA sequence: TGTGCCAGCAGTCCTACTTGGTCCACTAATGAAAAACTGTTTTTT.

The CDR3 nucleotides are TGTGCCAGCAGTCCGACCGCAAGAGGACTCCACTTT. Protein product: CASSPTARGLHF. This sequence joins TRBV6-1 and TRBJ1-6, with D hard to call. The CDR3 is 12 amino acids. With 5 bases removed from V and 16 bases from J, the gap between germline ends came to 15 bases. Germline CDR1 and CDR2: MNHNS and SASEGT.

Of note for this clone: At the DNA level, this CDR3 is encoded by other sequences in the same sample as well. The genes are TRBV5-6 and TRBJ1-6; D is undetermined. CDR1 SGHDT and CDR2 YYEEEE come from the germline V gene. The V gene lost 3 bases and the J gene lost 5 bases, with 6 bases spanning the gap. The CDR3 contains 13 residues. The DNA for the CDR3 is TGTGCCAGCAGCTCGCGAGATAATTCACCCCTCCACTTT. Its translation is CASSSRDNSPLHF.

CDR3 residues: CASSQDLRPYEQYF. The CDR3 region has the DNA TGTGCCAGCAGCCAGGACCTGAGACCCTACGAGCAGTACTTC. J is TRBJ2-7 and V is TRBV28; D remains unclear. The CDR3 runs to 14 residues. Trimming cost V 6 bases and J 2 bases, with 14 bases left between them. Per germline, CDR1 MDHEN and CDR2 SYDVKM.

Concerning this clone itself: Within the sample, other DNA sequences also encode this same CDR3. CDR3 sequence: CASSQGSYEQYF. As DNA, the CDR3 is TGTGCCAGCTCACAAGGCTCCTACGAGCAGTACTTC. The chain carries TRBV18 and TRBJ2-7; no definite D call. This CDR3 region has 12 residues. Germline CDR1 KGHSH, CDR2 LQKENI. Trimming left V 4 bases short and J 0 bases short, with 4 bases between.

This rearrangement joins TRBV7-2 to TRBJ2-1; D may match TRBD1 or TRBD2 (6 bases each). This CDR3 comprises 14 residues. V lost 3 bases to trimming and J lost 7 bases, with 13 bases between them. The germline gives CDR1 SGHTA, CDR2 FQGNSA. This chain's CDR3 is CASSLGRGRNEQFF. In DNA, the CDR3 is TGTGCCAGCAGCTTGGGAAGGGGGAGGAATGAGCAGTTCTTC.

The genes are TRBV5-1 and TRBJ1-2; D might be TRBD1 (5 bases). With 5 bases removed from V and 5 bases from J, the gap between germline ends came to 19 bases. The CDR3 runs to 15 residues. The germline V gene has CDR1 SGHRS and CDR2 YFSETQ. CDR3 nucleotides: TGCGCCAGCAGTATAGGGGACTCCGAGATATATGGCTACACCTTC. This sequence encodes CASSIGDSEIYGYTF.

J is TRBJ1-3 and V is TRBV7-8; D gene ambiguous. Germline values: CDR1 SGHVS, CDR2 FQNEAQ. V gave up 1 base and J gave up 3 bases, with 13 bases separating them. The CDR3 has 16 residues. The CDR3 region has the DNA TGTGCCAGCAGCTTAGGAACCAGTGGTTATGGAAACACCATATATTTT. Translation gives CASSLGTSGYGNTIYF.

As for this clone: The same CDR3 also results from other DNA sequences found in this sample. The V call is TRBV18, the J call TRBJ2-6; no clear D. The V end was cut by 5 bases, the J end by 1 base, with 6 bases between. This CDR3 has 14 residues. Germline V gene sequence: CDR1 KGHSH, CDR2 LQKENI. CDR3 in DNA: TGTGCCAGCTCATTATCATCTGGGGCCAACGTCCTGACTTTC. It yields the protein CASSLSSGANVLTF.

The chain couples TRBV5-4 to TRBJ1-5; TRBD1 might be the D (6 bases). The CDR3 extends over 15 amino acids. Germline V gene lookup returns CDR1 SGHNT and CDR2 YYREEE (reference sequence). The V end was cut by 0 bases, the J end by 4 bases, with 11 bases between. CDR3 amino acids: CASSLGGDKNQPQHF. In nucleotides, the CDR3 is TGTGCCAGCAGCTTGGGAGGGGACAAAAATCAGCCCCAGCATTTT.